This TCR beta chain originates from a study of cytomegalovirus exposure and HLA in healthy donors. About the study: Most genotyped donors, 81% of some 400, had Caucasian-associated genetic ancestry. General study findings and limits: The study carried out a later analysis of TCR beta sequences. It associated 15,000 to 20,000 of them with specific HLA alleles at a false discovery rate of 0.05. In a later analysis, TCR beta V- and J-gene trimming showed a link to a missense DCLRE1C variant. When a later analysis compared HLA-associated TCR beta chains with equally common others, the HLA-associated chains turned out to be more clonally expanded and to have lower generation probabilities.

A word on this clone: The target antigen is unknown.

A multiplex PCR was run with 60 Vbeta primers and 13 Jbeta primers. The protocol was immunoSEQ multiplex PCR, while the TCRdb copy is restricted to in-frame clones and leaves out a portion. The sample has about 180,000 clones, about three quarters seen once. Trimming took off 8 bases at V and 1 base at J, with 16 bases between the two ends. The CDR3 extends over 15 amino acids. The V gene's germline CDR1 is MDHEN and CDR2 SYDVKM. This receptor was taken from an older woman in good health and CMV-seropositive. Sequencing used PBMCs. The chain recombines TRBV28 with TRBJ2-3; D remains unclear. This chain's CDR3 is CASQTPEIGTDTQYF. The CDR3 region has the DNA TGTGCCAGCCAGACCCCGGAGATAGGCACAGATACGCAGTATTTT.